The 8 T cell receptor beta chains listed next were all sequenced from one sample in a study of blood T cell repertoires in COVID-19. Method: immunoSEQ multiplex PCR; TCRdb's copy keeps in-frame clones and lacks some. The table lists about 360,000 clones, 70% to 90% of them singletons, with 7% to 7.5% in the top ten. Sequenced material: peripheral blood. Source of these receptors: an older woman with COVID-19, enrolled during active disease.

The chain carries TRBV12-3 or TRBV12-4 and TRBJ1-1; 7 nucleotides align to TRBD1. V was clipped by 6 bases and J by 5 bases; unmatched bases: 6. The CDR3 contains 13 residues. In nucleotides, the CDR3 is TGTGCCAGCAGCCGAGGGGGCGGGACTGAAGCTTTCTTT. Translating gives CASSRGGGTEAFF.

This chain uses TRBV5-1 with TRBJ1-2; D remains ambiguous. CDR1 is SGHRS and CDR2 is YFSETQ in the germline V gene. This CDR3 has 12 amino acids. V was cut by 0 bases and J by 5 bases, with 5 bases left in between. CDR3 DNA sequence: TGCGCCAGCAGCTTGGGAGGTTATGGCTACACCTTC. It encodes CASSLGGYGYTF.

This clone appeared once. The V call is TRBV6-2 or TRBV6-3, the J call TRBJ2-2, with 9 nucleotides matching TRBD2. V lost 4 bases and J lost 3; bases outside the gene matches: 12. Germline V CDR1 and CDR2: MNHEY, SVGEGT. This CDR3 contains 18 residues. CDR3 region: CASSSPKRGAVDTGELFF. The CDR3 region has the DNA TGTGCCAGCAGTTCCCCCAAGCGGGGGGCTGTTGACACCGGGGAGCTGTTTTTT.

This chain uses TRBV11-3 with TRBJ2-1; tentatively, D is TRBD2 (5 bases). The CDR3 contains 15 residues. Germline assignment: CDR1 SGHNT and CDR2 YENEEA. Trimming pared 4 bases from V and 0 bases from J, leaving 10 bases between. The CDR3 protein is CASSYEGTSYNEQFF. CDR3 nucleotides: TGTGCCAGCAGCTATGAGGGTACCTCCTACAATGAGCAGTTCTTC. Full variable domain (remainder filled in from reference TRBV11-3 and TRBJ2-1): EAGVVQSPRYKIIEKKQPVAFWCNPISGHNTLYWYLQNLGQGPELLIRYENEEAVDDSQLPKDRFSAERLKGVDSTLKIQPAELGDSAVYLCASSYEGTSYNEQFFGPGTRLTVL.

This chain links TRBV5-1 with TRBJ2-2; tentative D call: TRBD1 (6 bases). Germline lookup yields CDR1 SGHRS and CDR2 YFSETQ. V dropped 0 bases and J dropped 3 bases, with 15 bases sitting between them. The CDR3 covers 17 residues. CDR3 DNA sequence: TGCGCCAGCAGCTTGGAAGGCAGGGGATCGGACACCGGGGAGCTGTTTTTT. It specifies CASSLEGRGSDTGELFF.

The rearrangement joins TRBV6-5 to TRBJ2-1; D perhaps matches TRBD1 (6 bases). CDR3 size: 11 residues. Between the trimmed V and J ends, which lost 5 bases and 10 bases, there was a span of 9 bases. Germline V lookup: CDR1 MNHEY, CDR2 SVGAGI. CDR3: CASSPRGEQFF. As DNA, the CDR3 is TGTGCCAGCAGTCCCAGGGGCGAGCAGTTCTTC.

The gene calls are TRBV7-8 and TRBJ1-3; 11 positions match TRBD1. Germline CDR1 reads SGHVS; CDR2 reads FQNEAQ. Trimming at V came to 1 base and at J to 0 bases, leaving 5 bases not matched to a gene. This CDR3 comprises 18 residues. The CDR3 protein is CASSLGGQGGLSGNTIYF. CDR3 sequence (DNA): TGTGCCAGCAGCTTAGGGGGACAGGGGGGTCTCTCTGGAAACACCATATATTTT. The complete variable domain, with remaining parts taken from reference TRBV7-8 and TRBJ1-3, reads GAGVSQSPRYKVAKRGQDVALRCDPISGHVSLFWYQQALGQGPEFLTYFQNEAQLDKSGLPSDRFFAERPEGSVSTLKIQRTQQEDSAVYLCASSLGGQGGLSGNTIYFGEGSWLTVV.

The genes are TRBV23-1 and TRBJ2-1; 9 bases map to TRBD1. TRBV23-1 is filed as an ORF, its function uncertain. With V trimmed by 7 bases and J by 0 bases, 16 bases remained unmatched. This CDR3 contains 19 residues. The CDR3 nucleotides are TGCGCCAGCACACCCGGGACAGGGAATGCGTTTAGCTCCTACAATGAGCAGTTCTTC. As protein: CASTPGTGNAFSSYNEQFF.